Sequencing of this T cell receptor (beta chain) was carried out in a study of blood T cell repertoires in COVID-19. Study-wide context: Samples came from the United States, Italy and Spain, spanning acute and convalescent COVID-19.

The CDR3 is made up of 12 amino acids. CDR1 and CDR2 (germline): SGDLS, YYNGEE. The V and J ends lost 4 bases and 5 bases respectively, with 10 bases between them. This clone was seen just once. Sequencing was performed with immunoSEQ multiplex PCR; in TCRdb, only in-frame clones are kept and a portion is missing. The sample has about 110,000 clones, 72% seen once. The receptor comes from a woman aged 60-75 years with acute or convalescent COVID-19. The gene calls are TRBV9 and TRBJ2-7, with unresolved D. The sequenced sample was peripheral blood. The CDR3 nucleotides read TGTGCCAGCAGCCCCCGGGTCCACGAGCAGTACTTC. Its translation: CASSPRVHEQYF. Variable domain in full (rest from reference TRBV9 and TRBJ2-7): DSGVTQTPKHLITATGQRVTLRCSPRSGDLSVYWYQQSLDQGLQFLIQYYNGEERAKGNILERFSAQQFPDLHSELNLSSLELGDSALYFCASSPRVHEQYFGPGTRLTVT.